Following are 26 T cell receptor beta chains from one sample sequenced in a study of T cell repertoires in cytomegalovirus infection. Their recognized antigens are unknown. TCRdb called the reads again in MiXCR, with one record for every CDR3 protein. This table holds some 800,000 distinct CDR3 sequences, almost 30% found once. The specimen comprised cultured CD8+ T cells from PBMCs, sampled from culture after CMV antigen stimulation. Every receptor here comes from a human donor in good health (CMV status not recorded). Some clones in this sample may be carry-over from other donors' samples.

The rearrangement joins TRBV7-6 to TRBJ2-1; 11 nucleotides agree with TRBD2. V gave up 5 bases and J gave up 4 bases; unmatched junction bases: 7. Germline loops: CDR1 SGHVS, CDR2 FNYEAQ. The CDR3 extends over 16 amino acids. CDR3 bases: TGTGCCAGCAGCGCAGCTAGCGGGGGGATATACAATGAGCAGTTCTTC. It is translated as CASSAASGGIYNEQFF. The full variable domain, its missing parts supplied by reference TRBV7-6 and TRBJ2-1, is GAGVSQSPRYKVTKRGQDVALRCDPISGHVSLYWYRQALGQGPEFLTYFNYEAQQDKSGLPNDRFSAERPEGSISTLTIQRTEQRDSAMYRCASSAASGGIYNEQFFGPGTRLTVL.

This clonotype was picked up a small number of times. This chain links TRBV2 with TRBJ2-1; possibly TRBD2 for D (6 bases). V lost 5 bases, J lost 4 bases, and 12 bases lay in between. CDR1 is SNHLY and CDR2 is FYNNEI in the germline V gene. This CDR3 has 14 amino acids. The CDR3 is CASSKLALYNEQFF. The CDR3 region has the DNA TGTGCCAGCAGTAAGCTAGCGCTTTACAATGAGCAGTTCTTC.

The gene calls are TRBV15 and TRBJ1-6; no clear D gene. The V end lost 4 bases, the J end lost 9 bases, and 13 bases lay between the germline ends. Per the germline V gene, CDR1 is LNHNV and CDR2 is YYDKDF (reference sequence). This CDR3 is built from 14 residues. The CDR3 region is CATSNRDGVSPLHF. DNA of the CDR3: TGTGCCACCAGCAATCGGGATGGGGTTTCACCCCTCCACTTT.

The CDR3 loop reads CASSEARGGWLAKNIQYF. The CDR3 DNA follows: TGTGCCAGCAGTGAAGCGAGGGGAGGATGGCTAGCCAAAAACATTCAGTACTTC. The chain uses TRBV2 and TRBJ2-4, with a tentative D call TRBD2 (6 bases). Germline CDR1 is SNHLY and CDR2 is FYNNEI. CDR3 length equals 18 residues. V dropped 0 bases and J dropped 0 bases, with 15 bases sitting between them.

The rearrangement links TRBV7-3 to TRBJ2-3; D gene unclear. The CDR3 consists of 17 residues. CDR1 is SGHTA and CDR2 is FQGTGA in the germline V gene. With 5 bases removed from V and 1 base from J, the gap between germline ends came to 19 bases. DNA of the CDR3: TGTGCCAGCAGCGCCCAGGCACCCCTCGGCCGCACAGATACGCAGTATTTT. Protein product: CASSAQAPLGRTDTQYF.

CDR3 nucleotides: TGTGCCAGCAGTTTAAAGGGACAGGGGGGGCTCTACGAGCAGTACTTC. It specifies CASSLKGQGGLYEQYF. The chain joins TRBV27 to TRBJ2-7; 11 bases are shared with TRBD1. The V segment lost 2 bases and the J segment 3 bases; nucleotides outside the gene matches: 6. The CDR3 has 16 residues. Germline CDR1 reads MNHEY; CDR2 reads SMNVEV (reference sequence).

CDR3 bases: TGCGCCAGCAGCCAAGATCGTACGAACTATGGCTACACCTTC. This sequence encodes CASSQDRTNYGYTF. V and J are TRBV4-3 and TRBJ1-2, with D unclear. V gave up 0 bases and J gave up 2 bases, with 7 bases separating them. The CDR3 runs to 14 residues. The germline V gene encodes CDR1 LGHNA and CDR2 YSLEER.

The chain uses TRBV4-3 and TRBJ2-3; 8 nucleotides agree with TRBD1. CDR3 length equals 14 residues. V gave up 8 bases and J gave up 4 bases; unmatched junction bases: 8. Germline V gives CDR1 LGHNA, CDR2 YSLEER. For the CDR3, the DNA is TGCGCCAGCTCCGACAGGGGAGGCGCAGATACGCAGTATTTT. Its protein product is CASSDRGGADTQYF.

The chain uses TRBV7-9 and TRBJ2-1; TRBD1 is a possible D gene (5 bases). The germline gives CDR1 SEHNR, CDR2 FQNEAQ (reference sequence). The germline V and J ends were trimmed by 5 bases and 7 bases, with 27 bases remaining between them. CDR3 length equals 18 residues. CDR3 in amino acids: CASSATVTPGRDINEQFF. The CDR3 nucleotides read TGTGCCAGCAGCGCGACAGTTACCCCCGGGCGCGATATAAATGAGCAGTTCTTC.

This clonotype was counted a few times. The chain carries TRBV7-9 and TRBJ2-1; 10 bases are shared with TRBD2. The J segment lost 3 bases and the V segment lost 6 bases, leaving 5 bases of the junction unmatched. Germline CDR1 and CDR2: SEHNR and FQNEAQ (reference sequence). The CDR3 has 15 amino acids. This CDR3 reads CASRSGLAVYNEQFF. In DNA form, the CDR3 reads TGTGCCAGCAGGTCTGGACTAGCGGTCTACAATGAGCAGTTCTTC.

This chain joins TRBV27 and TRBJ2-7; 7 bases agree with TRBD1. The CDR3 consists of 13 residues. V shed 6 bases and J 6 bases; nucleotides not matched to a gene: 8. Looked up from germline, CDR1 is MNHEY and CDR2 is SMNVEV (reference sequence). The CDR3 region is CASSSRPGGEQYV. Here the CDR3 DNA reads TGTGCCAGCAGCTCACGACCAGGGGGCGAGCAGTACGTC.

This clonotype was picked up a small number of times. The rearrangement joins TRBV7-6 to TRBJ2-4, with 11 nucleotides matching TRBD2. Germline trimming cut 5 bases from V and 1 base from J; bases unmatched to any gene: 4. There are 16 residues in the CDR3. Germline V gene sequence: CDR1 SGHVS, CDR2 FNYEAQ. This chain's CDR3 is CASSPLAGVAKNIQYF. The CDR3 coding sequence is TGTGCCAGCAGCCCACTAGCGGGGGTGGCCAAAAACATTCAGTACTTC.

V is TRBV5-6 and J is TRBJ1-1; a possible D gene is TRBD1 (5 bases). Germline CDR1 SGHDT, CDR2 YYEEEE. The CDR3 sequence is 14 residues long. Trimming shortened V by 0 bases and J by 5 bases, and 11 bases separated the two germline ends. In DNA form, the CDR3 reads TGTGCCAGCAGCTTGGTGGGGACGCGGACTGAAGCTTTCTTT. This codes for CASSLVGTRTEAFF. Variable domain in full (rest from reference TRBV5-6 and TRBJ1-1): DAGVTQSPTHLIKTRGQQVTLRCSPKSGHDTVSWYQQALGQGPQFIFQYYEEEERQRGNFPDRFSGHQFPNYSSELNVNALLLGDSALYLCASSLVGTRTEAFFGQGTRLTVV.

For this clonotype: A much larger clone lies a single base off, so this may be a read error. The chain employs TRBV10-3 and TRBJ2-3; no clear D. Trimming cost V 3 bases and J 5 bases, with 9 bases left between them. The CDR3 has 13 amino acids. From germline, CDR1 is ENHRY and CDR2 SYGVKD. The chain's CDR3 is CAISDQDGDTQYF. The CDR3 nucleotides are TGTGCCATCAGTGACCAGGACGGAGATACGCAGTATTTT.

This clonotype was detected a few times. The chain carries TRBV10-2 and TRBJ1-5; tentative D call: TRBD1 (6 bases). The V end lost 2 bases, the J end lost 2 bases, and 10 bases lay between the germline ends. CDR1 WSHSY and CDR2 SAAADI come from the germline V gene. The CDR3 has 15 residues. The CDR3: CASSEPGERNQPQHF. For the CDR3, the DNA is TGCGCCAGCAGTGAGCCAGGGGAGCGCAATCAGCCCCAGCATTTT.

This clonotype was detected a few times. The chain is built from TRBV6-6 and TRBJ2-7; 10 positions agree with TRBD2. CDR3 length: 16 residues. The germline V gene encodes CDR1 MNHNY and CDR2 SVGAGI (reference sequence). V dropped 0 bases and J dropped 4; count of bases not matched to a gene: 6. The CDR3 DNA follows: TGTGCCAGCAGTTACTCCCCTAGCGGGGGATTTTACGAGCAGTACGTC. This sequence encodes CASSYSPSGGFYEQYV.

The chain is built from TRBV9 and TRBJ2-1; D might be TRBD2 (6 bases). The V gene lost 2 bases and the J gene lost 8 bases, with 17 bases spanning the gap. The CDR3 sequence is 15 residues long. The germline V gene encodes CDR1 SGDLS and CDR2 YYNGEE. DNA of the CDR3: TGTGCCAGCAGCGTTGAGGCTAGCGCCGGGGATGAGCAGTTCTTC. This gives the protein CASSVEASAGDEQFF.

The chain carries TRBV19 and TRBJ1-1, with D perhaps matching TRBD1 (6 bases). Trimming pared 4 bases from V and 4 bases from J, leaving 10 bases between. CDR1 and CDR2 (germline): LNHDA, SQIVND (reference sequence). This CDR3 contains 13 residues. CDR3 in DNA: TGTGCCAGTAGTACGCAGGGGCCCACTGAAGCTTTCTTT. Translating gives CASSTQGPTEAFF.

J is TRBJ1-2 and V is TRBV7-9; TRBD1 might be the D (5 bases). This CDR3 contains 15 residues. The germline gives CDR1 SEHNR, CDR2 FQNEAQ (reference sequence). V was clipped by 1 base and J by 4 bases, with 13 bases between them. DNA of the CDR3: TGTGCCAGCAGCTTAGAAACGGGACTCCTCTATGGCTACACCTTC. Amino acid sequence: CASSLETGLLYGYTF. Drawing the rest from reference TRBV7-9 and TRBJ1-2, the complete variable domain is DTGVSQNPRHKITKRGQNVTFRCDPISEHNRLYWYRQTLGQGPEFLTYFQNEAQLEKSRLLSDRFSAERPKGSFSTLEIQRTEQGDSAMYLCASSLETGLLYGYTFGSGTRLTVV.

This clonotype appeared once. This chain uses TRBV20-1 with TRBJ2-1; TRBD1 matches 8 bases. The V gene's germline CDR1 is DFQATT and CDR2 SNEGSKA (reference sequence). The CDR3 contains 15 residues. V shed 0 bases, J shed 3 bases, and the junction held 4 bases outside the gene matches. CDR3 sequence: CSARDDDRGYNEQFF. The CDR3 DNA is TGCAGTGCTAGAGATGATGACAGGGGCTACAATGAGCAGTTCTTC.

The chain joins TRBV14 to TRBJ2-1; D is ambiguous. Trimming shortened V by 4 bases and J by 0 bases, and 10 bases separated the two germline ends. Germline CDR1 SGHDN, CDR2 FVKESK. The CDR3 loop spans 15 amino acids. CDR3 sequence reads: CASSPRAGSYNEQFF. The CDR3 DNA follows: TGTGCCAGCAGCCCTCGGGCTGGCTCCTACAATGAGCAGTTCTTC.

The J gene is TRBJ1-1, the V gene TRBV9; 9 bases line up with TRBD1. This CDR3 comprises 15 residues. V lost 0 bases and J lost 4; bases outside the gene matches: 4. Germline V gene lookup returns CDR1 SGDLS and CDR2 YYNGEE. CDR3: CASSVATTGGTEAFF. For the CDR3, the DNA is TGTGCCAGCAGCGTAGCTACGACAGGGGGCACTGAAGCTTTCTTT.

This clonotype was detected a few times. The rearrangement links TRBV19 to TRBJ2-1; D tentatively fits TRBD1 or TRBD2 (5 bases each). The CDR3 has 15 residues. The V end lost 1 base, the J end lost 4 bases, and 11 bases lay between the germline ends. Germline V gene data show CDR1 as LNHDA and CDR2 as SQIVND (reference sequence). As DNA, the CDR3 is TGTGCCAGTAGTATAGGGGACCCGGATTACAATGAGCAGTTCTTC. Amino acid sequence: CASSIGDPDYNEQFF. Full variable domain (rest looked up from reference TRBV19 and TRBJ2-1): DGGITQSPKYLFRKEGQNVTLSCEQNLNHDAMYWYRQDPGQGLRLIYYSQIVNDFQKGDIAEGYSVSREKKESFPLTVTSAQKNPTAFYLCASSIGDPDYNEQFFGPGTRLTVL.

This clonotype was observed a few times. V usage is TRBV4-3 and J usage is TRBJ1-2; 7 nucleotides align to TRBD1. The CDR3 is 14 residues long. CDR1 and CDR2 (germline): LGHNA, YSLEER. V lost 1 base and J lost 8; bases outside the gene matches: 7. Here the CDR3 reads CASSQALRQGGYTF. The CDR3 bases are TGCGCCAGCAGCCAAGCCCTCAGACAGGGCGGCTACACCTTC.

A few counts support this clonotype. The chain joins TRBV6-4 to TRBJ2-1; 7 nucleotides agree with TRBD1. The junction had 8 bases not matched to a gene; V was cut back by 3 bases and J by 6 bases. Germline CDR1 is MRHNA and CDR2 is SNTAGT. There are 15 residues in the CDR3. CDR3 residues: CASSESGAGGNEQFF. The CDR3 nucleotides are TGTGCCAGCAGTGAATCGGGTGCAGGGGGCAATGAGCAGTTCTTC.

This clonotype was detected a few times. CDR3 sequence reads: CASTFSGTEDPYEQYV. CDR3 nucleotide sequence: TGTGCCAGCACCTTCTCAGGGACAGAAGACCCCTACGAGCAGTACGTC. The chain combines TRBV6-5 with TRBJ2-7, with 7 bases that match TRBD1. Trimming at V came to 7 bases and at J to 2 bases, leaving 14 bases not matched to a gene. The CDR3 is 16 amino acids. CDR1 is MNHEY, CDR2 SVGAGI, per germline.